These T cell receptor beta chains were read from a single sample in a study of OX40 agonist ivuxolimab in advanced cancers. Clones were sequenced by immunoSEQ multiplex PCR, and TCRdb holds only the in-frame ones, with some missing. The sample carries approximately 13,000 clones, about 80% recorded once. Specimen: CD4+ or CD8+ T cells sorted from blood, collected in a trial of the OX40 agonist ivuxolimab. Receptor source: an adult with an advanced solid tumor such as melanoma, head and neck, liver or kidney cancer. CDR3s include the opening cysteine and the closing phenylalanine or tryptophan.

v_call cdr3_aa
TRBV6-5 CAPQGSNYGYTF
TRBV27 CASSLFSSTGELFF
TRBV2 CASRGLAGGRYNEQFF
TRBV6-1 CASRELYEQYF
TRBV10-3 CAISGPPADRGDTEAFF
TRBV29-1 CSVLDHEEGYTF
TRBV10-3 CAIGGGGNEKLFF
TRBV5-4 CASTYWAGTSGEQYF
TRBV2 CASSEASGRNEQFF
TRBV13 CASSTGGAYEQYF
TRBV7-6 CASSLVENLHSYEQYF
TRBV29-1 CSVAGQGSSNEQFF
TRBV28 CASSFGTWNNEQFF
TRBV7-6 CASSLGGLAGEQYF
TRBV4-1 CASSHAWGSLTNEQFF
TRBV13 CASTSGTGSYNEQFF
TRBV5-4 CASSLRSDEQYF
TRBV13 CASSLARAVTGELFF
TRBV11-2 CASSQGADEQFF
TRBV5-4 CASSYHRGQDYGYTF
TRBV15 CATSRDLYEGVSPLHF
TRBV7-8 CASSRPLSEQYF
TRBV2 CASTLGPAAEAFF
TRBV7-9 CASSPLLVPPTETQYF
TRBV7-2 CASNLGGGTEAFF
TRBV5-1 CASRYSTGGDGYTF
TRBV9 CASSVGWQGENTGELFF
TRBV10-3 CATGVGRGDNEQFF
TRBV10-1 CASGGTSDTEVYEQYF
TRBV4-3 CASRLGTGGVGGYTF
TRBV2 CASSEALPRLDTQYF
TRBV7-8 CASSRDTGQEETQYF
TRBV5-6 CASSPTGVYEQYF
TRBV6-9 CASSYGGQGIEAFF
TRBV5-4 CASGTEYSGNTIYF
TRBV4-2 CASSPGTSGYNEQFF
TRBV13 CASSLGRDSYGYTF
TRBV19 CASSIGMTPYEQYF
TRBV4-3 CASSQDGTRYNEQFF
TRBV7-9 CASSPSSQGLGGPQHF
TRBV5-1 CASSPRTGLFNEQFF
TRBV5-1 CASEGDVNEQFF
TRBV29-1 CSVTLTGGFYEQYF
TRBV29-1 CSVEPAGSVYGYTF